The rows below give T cell receptor beta chains drawn from one sample of a study of blood T cell repertoires in COVID-19. Clones were sequenced by immunoSEQ multiplex PCR, and TCRdb holds only the in-frame ones, with some missing. The sample gives around 320,000 clones, about 90% of which show up once; under 3% is in the top ten. The sequenced sample was PBMCs or T cells enriched from blood (not recorded which). These receptor sequences come from a woman aged 45-60 years who had been exposed to COVID-19. The CDR3 runs from the conserved cysteine through the conserved F or W. A D gene is named only where the DNA matches it firmly. Part of the rows lack a size; the others show once, few, many or a class for expanded clones.

clone_size	v_call	j_call	d_call	cdr3_aa	cdr3_nt
NA	TRBV19	TRBJ1-1	TRBD1	CASSTRRTGEGTEAFF	TGTGCCAGTAGCACACGACGGACAGGGGAGGGTACTGAAGCTTTCTTT
NA	TRBV14	TRBJ2-7	NA	CASSRGRGTYEQYF	TGTGCCAGCAGCCGGGGCAGGGGGACTTACGAGCAGTACTTC
NA	TRBV28	TRBJ1-2	NA	CASRVGPSDGYTF	TGTGCCAGCAGGGTGGGGCCCAGCGATGGCTACACCTTC
NA	TRBV5-1	TRBJ2-3	TRBD2	CASSLLSGGPDTQYF	TGCGCCAGCAGCTTGCTGAGCGGGGGGCCAGATACGCAGTATTTT
NA	TRBV29-1	TRBJ2-1	NA	CSEGPRDRWKPHPYNEQFF	TGCAGTGAAGGTCCGCGAGACAGGTGGAAACCGCACCCCTACAATGAGCAGTTCTTC
NA	TRBV28	TRBJ2-7	TRBD1	CASSSPGQSYEQYF	TGTGCCAGCAGCTCGCCGGGACAGTCCTACGAGCAGTACTTC
NA	TRBV9	TRBJ2-3	NA	CASSVGGGLDGTQYF	TGTGCCAGCAGCGTGGGTGGGGGCCTAGATGGTACGCAGTATTTT
NA	TRBV5-4	TRBJ1-2	TRBD1	CASSSDRGRRGNGYTF	TGTGCCAGCAGCTCGGACAGGGGGCGAAGGGGGAATGGCTACACCTTC
NA	TRBV5-1	TRBJ2-7	NA	CASSLAGGTRSYEQYF	TGCGCCAGCAGCTTGGCCGGGGGGACACGCTCCTACGAGCAGTACTTC
once	TRBV7-9	TRBJ2-7	TRBD1	CASSSGTGAYEQYF	TGTGCCAGCAGCTCCGGGACAGGAGCCTACGAGCAGTACTTC
NA	TRBV7-2	TRBJ1-2	TRBD1	CASSRKSGQGGGYTF	TGTGCCAGCAGCCGTAAATCAGGACAGGGGGGTGGCTACACCTTC
NA	TRBV7-9	TRBJ1-2	TRBD1	CASSPGQTNYGYTF	TGTGCCAGCAGCCCGGGACAGACTAACTATGGCTACACCTTC
NA	TRBV29-1	TRBJ2-1	NA	CSAGLIQGHNEQFF	TGCAGCGCAGGACTAATTCAGGGCCACAATGAGCAGTTCTTC
NA	TRBV2	TRBJ1-1	NA	CASSVGARVTEAFF	TGTGCCAGCAGTGTGGGGGCGCGGGTCACTGAAGCTTTCTTT
few	TRBV11-2	TRBJ2-3	TRBD2	CASSFRSGVSTDTQYF	TGTGCCAGCAGCTTTAGGAGCGGGGTAAGCACAGATACGCAGTATTTT
NA	TRBV30	TRBJ2-1	NA	CAWSAQGNNEQFF	TGTGCCTGGAGTGCGCAGGGAAACAATGAGCAGTTCTTC
NA	TRBV11-2	TRBJ2-7	NA	CASSLGGSYEQYF	TGTGCCAGCAGCTTAGGAGGCTCCTACGAGCAGTACTTC
few	TRBV6-5	TRBJ2-7	TRBD2	CASSYSEDGGAYEQYF	TGTGCCAGCAGTTACTCGGAGGACGGGGGGGCATACGAGCAGTACTTC
NA	TRBV4-2	TRBJ1-1	TRBD1	CASSRRAGTENTEAFF	TGTGCCAGCAGCCGAAGGGCCGGGACAGAGAACACTGAAGCTTTCTTT
NA	TRBV5-1	TRBJ1-3	NA	CASSLQGSTGNTIYF	TGCGCCAGCAGCTTGCAGGGGTCAACTGGAAACACCATATATTTT
once	TRBV5-6	TRBJ1-6	NA	CASSLRQLYPPLHF	TGTGCCAGCAGCTTGAGACAGCTCTATCCACCCCTCCACTTT
NA	TRBV25-1	TRBJ1-6	NA	CASSDQASSYNSPLHF	TGTGCCAGCAGTGACCAGGCGAGCTCCTATAATTCACCCCTCCACTTT
NA	TRBV14	TRBJ1-6	NA	CASSGYGNSPLHF	TGTGCCAGCAGTGGGTACGGGAATTCACCCCTCCACTTT
NA	TRBV28	TRBJ2-1	NA	CATRGAMIYEQFF	TGTGCTACACGGGGGGCCATGATTTATGAGCAGTTCTTC
NA	TRBV13	TRBJ1-2	TRBD1	CASSLRDRGSINYGYTF	TGTGCCAGCAGCTTAAGGGACAGGGGGTCCATTAACTATGGCTACACCTTC
NA	TRBV5-1	TRBJ1-4	TRBD1	CASSGGQGVREKLFF	TGCGCCAGCAGCGGAGGACAGGGGGTGAGAGAAAAACTGTTTTTT
NA	TRBV3-1/TRBV3-2	TRBJ1-1	TRBD1	CASSPLQGDSRKAFF	TGTGCCAGCAGCCCCCTACAGGGGGATTCGAGAAAAGCTTTCTTT
NA	TRBV7-2	TRBJ1-1	TRBD1	CASSGQENTEAFF	TGTGCCAGCAGCGGACAGGAAAACACTGAAGCTTTCTTT
NA	TRBV7-8	TRBJ1-5	NA	CASSSGGYQPQHF	TGTGCCAGCAGCTCCGGGGGATATCAGCCCCAGCATTTT
NA	TRBV7-8	TRBJ1-3	TRBD1	CASSHFLGTGGSGNTIYF	TGTGCCAGCAGTCATTTCCTCGGGACAGGAGGCTCTGGAAACACCATATATTTT
NA	TRBV19	TRBJ2-7	NA	CASSIPNGPYEQYF	TGTGCCAGTAGTATACCCAATGGGCCCTACGAGCAGTACTTC
NA	TRBV7-9	TRBJ1-3	TRBD1	CASSLGQGIGGGNTIYF	TGTGCCAGCAGCTTGGGACAGGGGATTGGCGGTGGAAACACCATATATTTT